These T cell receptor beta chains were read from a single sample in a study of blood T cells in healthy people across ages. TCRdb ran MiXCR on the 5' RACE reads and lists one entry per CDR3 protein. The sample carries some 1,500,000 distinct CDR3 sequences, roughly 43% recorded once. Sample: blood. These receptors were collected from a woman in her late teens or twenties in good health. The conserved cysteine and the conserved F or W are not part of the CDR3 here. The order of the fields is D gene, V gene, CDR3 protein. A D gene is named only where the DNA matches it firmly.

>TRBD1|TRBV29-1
SVDSRDRGINEQY
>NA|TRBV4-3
ASSQDLGQPNTEAF
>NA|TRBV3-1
ASSHAGYYNEQF
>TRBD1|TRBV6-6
ASSKQGTTHYEQF
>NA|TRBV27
ASSLSGTLAEAF
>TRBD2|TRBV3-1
ASSQVAGNTGELF
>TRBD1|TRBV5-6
ASSWRTGLKETQY
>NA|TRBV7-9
ASSLTGGATNEKLF
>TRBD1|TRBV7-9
ASSLSGTGYSNQPQH
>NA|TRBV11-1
ASSFISGTDTQY
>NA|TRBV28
ASSTPGLASEQY
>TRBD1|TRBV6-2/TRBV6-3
ASTNDRGSNQPQH
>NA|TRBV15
ATSRGYSGQETQY
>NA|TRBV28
ASTPDRANYGYT
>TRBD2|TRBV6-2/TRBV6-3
ASSYSIWLADNEQY
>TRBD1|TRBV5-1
ASSGGQYAADTQY
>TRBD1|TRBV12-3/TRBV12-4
ASSQTGGAGANVLT
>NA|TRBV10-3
ATGTRDNEKLF
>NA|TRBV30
AWSPLNNSPLH
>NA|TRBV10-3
AISGEHRGYT
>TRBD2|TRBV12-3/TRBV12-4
ASSLGLAGRRDEQF
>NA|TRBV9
ASSFNENEQY
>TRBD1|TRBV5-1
ASSYRDRPEAF
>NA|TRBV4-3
ASSQLVGSYNEQF
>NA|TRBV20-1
SARGRGPYNEQF
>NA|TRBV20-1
SATDSSSGNTIY
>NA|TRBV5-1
ASNRGAQETQY
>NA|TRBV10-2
ASSDRGEGYNSPLH
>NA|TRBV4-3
ASSPVGVRMRTYEQF
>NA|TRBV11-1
ASTHLAGTGANVLT
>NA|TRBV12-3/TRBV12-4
ASSRVGVNQPQH
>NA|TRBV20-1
SASSGKGSPLH
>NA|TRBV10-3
DARAFAPSTDTQY
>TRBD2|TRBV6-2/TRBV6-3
ASSSHFLAGKGGGEQF
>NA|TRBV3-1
ASSQPFTSYNEQF
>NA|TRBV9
ASSAAGVSHYGYT
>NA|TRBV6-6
ASSYSLAANYEQY
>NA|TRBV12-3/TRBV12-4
ASSFRVREQY
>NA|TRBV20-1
SASQPGGRGKNIQY
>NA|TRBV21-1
ASSKSRRGAYT
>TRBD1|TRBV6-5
ASKPGQSYGYT
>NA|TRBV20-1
SAYIGELNTEAF
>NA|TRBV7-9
ASSLVLRGSTDTQY
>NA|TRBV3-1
ASSRDVPSGANVLT
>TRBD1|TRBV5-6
ASSTTGENYGYT
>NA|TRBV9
ASSTGGAIEQF
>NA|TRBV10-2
ASSGTEGETQY
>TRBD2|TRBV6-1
ASSEVSGRMYQETQY
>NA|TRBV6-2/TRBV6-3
ASSKPGTEQY
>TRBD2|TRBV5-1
ASSWQRMRGETQY
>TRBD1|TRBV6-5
ASNEGQGAYEQY
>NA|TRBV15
ATSINSERVLRPQH
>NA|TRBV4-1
ASSQYRSRENEQY
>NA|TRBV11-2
ACSFSYNEQF
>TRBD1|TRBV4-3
ASSQVDRGPYNEQY